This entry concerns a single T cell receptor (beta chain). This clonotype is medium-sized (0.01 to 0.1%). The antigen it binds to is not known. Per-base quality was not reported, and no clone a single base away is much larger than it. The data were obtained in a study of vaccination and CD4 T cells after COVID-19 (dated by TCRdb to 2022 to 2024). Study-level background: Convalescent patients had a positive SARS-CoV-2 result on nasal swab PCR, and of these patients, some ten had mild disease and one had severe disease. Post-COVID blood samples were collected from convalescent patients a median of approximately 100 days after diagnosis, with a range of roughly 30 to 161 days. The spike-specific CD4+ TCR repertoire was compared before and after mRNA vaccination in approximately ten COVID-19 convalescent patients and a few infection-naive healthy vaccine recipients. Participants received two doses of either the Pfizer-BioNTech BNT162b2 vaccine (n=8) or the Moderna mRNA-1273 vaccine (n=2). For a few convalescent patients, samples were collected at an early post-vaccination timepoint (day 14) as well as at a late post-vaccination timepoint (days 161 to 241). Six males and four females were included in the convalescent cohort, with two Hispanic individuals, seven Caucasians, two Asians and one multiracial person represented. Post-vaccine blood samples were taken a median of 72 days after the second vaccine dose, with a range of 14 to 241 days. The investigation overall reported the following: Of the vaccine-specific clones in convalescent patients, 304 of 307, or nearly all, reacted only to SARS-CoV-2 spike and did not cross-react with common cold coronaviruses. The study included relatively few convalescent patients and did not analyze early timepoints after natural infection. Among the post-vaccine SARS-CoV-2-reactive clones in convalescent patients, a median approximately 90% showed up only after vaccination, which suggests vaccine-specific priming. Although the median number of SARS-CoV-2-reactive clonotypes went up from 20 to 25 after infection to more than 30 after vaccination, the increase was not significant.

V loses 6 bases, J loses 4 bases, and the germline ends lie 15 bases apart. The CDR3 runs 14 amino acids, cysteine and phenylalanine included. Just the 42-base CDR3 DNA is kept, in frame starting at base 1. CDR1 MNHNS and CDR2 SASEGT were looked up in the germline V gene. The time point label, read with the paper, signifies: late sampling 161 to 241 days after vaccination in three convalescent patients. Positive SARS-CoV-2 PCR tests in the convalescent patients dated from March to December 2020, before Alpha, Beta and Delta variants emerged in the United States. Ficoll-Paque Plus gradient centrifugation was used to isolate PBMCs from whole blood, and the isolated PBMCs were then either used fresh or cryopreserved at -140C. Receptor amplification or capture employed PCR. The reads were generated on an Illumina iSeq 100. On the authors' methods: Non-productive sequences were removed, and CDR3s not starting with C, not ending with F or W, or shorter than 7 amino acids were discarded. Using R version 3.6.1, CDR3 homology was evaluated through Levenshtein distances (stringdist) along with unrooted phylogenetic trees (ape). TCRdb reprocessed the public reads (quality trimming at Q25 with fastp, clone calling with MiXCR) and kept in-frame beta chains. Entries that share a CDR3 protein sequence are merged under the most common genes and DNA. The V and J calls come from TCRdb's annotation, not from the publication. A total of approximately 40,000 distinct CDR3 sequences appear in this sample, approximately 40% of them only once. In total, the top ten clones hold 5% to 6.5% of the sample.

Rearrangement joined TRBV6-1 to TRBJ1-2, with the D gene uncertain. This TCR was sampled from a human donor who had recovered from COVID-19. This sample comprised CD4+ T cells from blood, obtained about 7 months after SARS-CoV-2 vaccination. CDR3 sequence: CASRSRSSLYGYTF. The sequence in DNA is TGTGCCAGCAGATCCCGGTCATCACTCTATGGCTACACCTTC.